Following are 23 T cell receptor beta chains from one sample sequenced in a study of T cell clones after liver transplantation. The table came from immunoSEQ multiplex PCR; TCRdb's copy has only in-frame clones and leaves some out. The table records roughly 23,000 clones, under 95% of them present only once. The specimen was CD8+ T cells from blood, collected around 27 months after liver transplant. These receptors were collected from a human patient who received a liver transplant. Some T cells may possibly be graft donor cells.

The J gene is TRBJ2-7, the V gene TRBV9, with TRBD1 matching over 9 bases. The CDR3 length is 18 residues. V shed 0 bases, J shed 0 bases, and the junction held 10 bases outside the gene matches. CDR1 SGDLS and CDR2 YYNGEE come from the germline V gene. The CDR3 DNA sequence: TGTGCCAGCAGCGTAGGGACAGGGGATATCCTAAGCTCCTACGAGCAGTACTTC. Its protein is CASSVGTGDILSSYEQYF.

This clone was seen only a few times. The J gene is TRBJ1-1, the V gene TRBV9, with D unresolved. With 4 bases removed from V and 5 bases from J, the gap between germline ends came to 9 bases. The germline V gene encodes CDR1 SGDLS and CDR2 YYNGEE. This CDR3 is built from 12 residues. The CDR3 nucleotides are TGTGCCAGCAGCCCGGAAAAGACTGAAGCTTTCTTT. Its translation is CASSPEKTEAFF.

CDR3 sequence (DNA): TGCGCCAGCAACTTAGCGGGGAGCTCCTACAATGAGCAGTTCTTC. It is translated as CASNLAGSSYNEQFF. The chain is built from TRBV10-2 and TRBJ2-1, with 8 nucleotides matching TRBD2. The V gene's germline CDR1 is WSHSY and CDR2 SAAADI. V shed 7 bases and J 0 bases; nucleotides not matched to a gene: 5. The CDR3 spans 15 residues.

V is TRBV27 and J is TRBJ2-1; weak D call: TRBD2 (6 bases). V dropped 7 bases and J dropped 4 bases, with 14 bases sitting between them. The CDR3 runs to 14 residues. Germline values: CDR1 MNHEY, CDR2 SMNVEV (reference sequence). The CDR3 coding sequence is TGTGCCAGCACCCACGGGGACTCTTACAATGAGCAGTTCTTC. It yields the protein CASTHGDSYNEQFF.

The chain recombines TRBV6-5 with TRBJ1-4; D remains unclear. V was trimmed by 6 bases and J by 8 bases, leaving 13 bases between them. The CDR3 has 13 residues. Germline lookup yields CDR1 MNHEY and CDR2 SVGAGI. The CDR3 DNA reads TGTGCCAGCAGACAGATTATTGGAGAAAAACTGTTTTTT. Translation gives CASRQIIGEKLFF.

The chain couples TRBV2 to TRBJ2-7; 11 bases align to TRBD2. The ends lost 8 bases at V and 6 bases at J; junction bases unmatched: 9. CDR3 length: 14 amino acids. In germline, CDR1 is SNHLY, CDR2 FYNNEI. The CDR3, as DNA: TGTGCCAGCCCGCTAGCGGGAGGCCCCGGCGAGCAGTACTTC. As protein: CASPLAGGPGEQYF.

The chain employs TRBV10-3 and TRBJ2-1; D ambiguous. This CDR3 is built from 11 residues. V was pared by 3 bases and J by 9 bases, with 6 bases between. Germline assignment: CDR1 ENHRY and CDR2 SYGVKD. The CDR3 reads CAISDATEQFF. The CDR3 region has the DNA TGTGCCATCAGTGACGCTACTGAGCAGTTCTTC.

V gene TRBV7-9 combines with J gene TRBJ2-1; 12 bases are shared with TRBD2. Trimming at V came to 2 bases and at J to 5 bases, leaving 4 bases not matched to a gene. CDR1 and CDR2 (germline): SEHNR, FQNEAQ (reference sequence). There are 16 residues in the CDR3. CDR3 sequence: CASSLIGLAGHNEQFF. For the CDR3, the DNA is TGTGCCAGCAGCTTAATTGGACTAGCGGGGCACAATGAGCAGTTCTTC.

For the CDR3, the DNA is TGTGCCAGCAGTCCGGGACAGAGCAATGAGCAGTTCTTC. This encodes CASSPGQSNEQFF. The chain uses TRBV6-5 and TRBJ2-1, with TRBD1 identical over 7 bases. Per the germline V gene, CDR1 is MNHEY and CDR2 is SVGAGI. This CDR3 contains 13 residues. The V and J ends lost 5 bases and 6 bases, in that order; junction bases with no gene match: 4.

The gene calls are TRBV7-3 and TRBJ2-2, with 11 bases that match TRBD2. Unmatched junction bases numbered 1, after V lost 3 bases and J lost 4 bases. The germline gives CDR1 SGHTA, CDR2 FQGTGA. The CDR3 spans 15 residues. The CDR3 is CASSFLAGGTGELFF. CDR3 nucleotides: TGTGCCAGCAGCTTCCTAGCGGGGGGCACCGGGGAGCTGTTTTTT.

V and J are TRBV19 and TRBJ2-7; tentative D call: TRBD1 (5 bases). Looked up from germline, CDR1 is LNHDA and CDR2 is SQIVND (reference sequence). This CDR3 spans 15 amino acids. Trimming took off 1 base at V and 3 bases at J, with 13 bases between the two ends. CDR3 amino acids: CASSIVDLQGYEQYF. DNA for the CDR3: TGTGCCAGTAGTATAGTGGATCTCCAGGGCTACGAGCAGTACTTC.

As for this clone: This same CDR3 is encoded by further DNA sequences in the sample. The rearrangement links TRBV7-6 to TRBJ2-3, with TRBD2 as a possible D gene (5 bases). Germline CDR1 SGHVS, CDR2 FNYEAQ. V dropped 0 bases and J dropped 0 bases, with 7 bases sitting between them. The CDR3 is 15 residues long. The CDR3 here is CASSLAAGSTDTQYF. In DNA, the CDR3 is TGTGCCAGCAGCTTAGCTGCGGGTAGCACAGATACGCAGTATTTT.

V usage is TRBV7-9 and J usage is TRBJ1-1; D gene ambiguous. Germline values: CDR1 SEHNR, CDR2 FQNEAQ (reference sequence). This CDR3 has 15 amino acids. V lost 5 bases and J 8 bases, leaving 21 bases between the germline ends. This CDR3 is CASSPSDGWQPEAFF. Written as DNA, the CDR3 is TGTGCCAGCAGCCCCTCCGACGGGTGGCAACCAGAAGCTTTCTTT.

J is TRBJ1-1 and V is TRBV4-1; D might be TRBD1 (5 bases). V lost 4 bases, J lost 4 bases, and 19 bases lay in between. This CDR3 is built from 16 residues. Germline CDR1 and CDR2: MGHRA and YSYEKL. CDR3: CASSLMTGRGGTEAFF. The CDR3, as DNA: TGCGCCAGCAGCCTCATGACCGGACGGGGGGGCACTGAAGCTTTCTTT.

This chain connects TRBV7-7 to TRBJ2-5; 10 positions match TRBD2. With 5 bases clipped from V and 5 bases from J, the junction kept 14 bases outside the gene matches. Germline V lookup: CDR1 SSHAT, CDR2 FNYEAQ (reference sequence). CDR3 size: 17 residues. DNA of the CDR3: TGTGCCAGCAGCCCCGCCGGACTAGCGGCACCTGCTGAGACCCAGTACTTC. Its protein is CASSPAGLAAPAETQYF.

This sequence joins TRBV30 and TRBJ2-4; the match to TRBD2 covers 7 bases. The germline gives CDR1 GTSNPN, CDR2 SVGIG (reference sequence). V lost 0 bases, J lost 3 bases, and 8 bases stayed unmatched. This CDR3 is built from 16 residues. CDR3 in amino acids: CAWSVIGPGGKNIQYF. The CDR3 DNA reads TGTGCCTGGAGTGTAATTGGGCCGGGGGGCAAAAACATTCAGTACTTC.

This clone was recorded only once. The chain carries TRBV27 and TRBJ2-7; 10 bases map to TRBD2. The CDR3 consists of 13 residues. V lost 8 bases, J lost 3 bases, and 4 bases stayed unmatched. Germline lookup yields CDR1 MNHEY and CDR2 SMNVEV (reference sequence). In nucleotides, the CDR3 is TGTGCCAGCGGGACTAGCGCAGTCTACGAGCAGTACTTC. It specifies CASGTSAVYEQYF.

The gene calls are TRBV6-5 and TRBJ1-2; 8 positions match TRBD1. CDR1 MNHEY and CDR2 SVGAGI come from the germline V gene. The CDR3 is made up of 16 amino acids. V was clipped by 2 bases and J by 0 bases; unmatched bases: 5. CDR3 protein: CASSYGPGQANYGYTF. The CDR3 region has the DNA TGTGCCAGCAGTTACGGGCCGGGACAGGCTAACTATGGCTACACCTTC.

The J gene is TRBJ2-3, the V gene TRBV11-2; D possibly corresponds to TRBD2 (6 bases). Deletions cut 3 bases from V and 5 bases from J, with 15 bases between. The length of the CDR3 is 15 residues. Germline V CDR1 and CDR2: SGHAT, FQNNGV. The CDR3 DNA sequence: TGTGCCAGCAGCTTCCGCGGGACCACGGGAGATACGCAGTATTTT. Protein product: CASSFRGTTGDTQYF.

The sample holds one count of this clone. This chain connects TRBV11-3 to TRBJ2-5; 8 bases agree with TRBD2. Germline lookup yields CDR1 SGHNT and CDR2 YENEEA. The CDR3 sequence is 15 residues long. The J segment lost 4 bases and the V segment lost 1 base, leaving 5 bases of the junction unmatched. The DNA for the CDR3 is TGTGCCAGCAGCTTAGTCGGGAGGGGAGGAGAGACCCAGTACTTC. Translation gives CASSLVGRGGETQYF. Complete variable domain (other parts from reference TRBV11-3 and TRBJ2-5): EAGVVQSPRYKIIEKKQPVAFWCNPISGHNTLYWYLQNLGQGPELLIRYENEEAVDDSQLPKDRFSAERLKGVDSTLKIQPAELGDSAVYLCASSLVGRGGETQYFGPGTRLLVL.

The CDR3 bases are TGTGCCAGCAGGTTGGGGCCCGGTACAGATTACAATGAGCAGTTCTTC. Its translation is CASRLGPGTDYNEQFF. The chain is built from TRBV7-9 and TRBJ2-1; D is possibly TRBD1 (5 bases). V gave up 6 bases and J gave up 4 bases, with 19 bases separating them. In germline, CDR1 is SEHNR, CDR2 FQNEAQ (reference sequence). The CDR3 spans 16 residues.

The chain uses TRBV7-9 and TRBJ2-5; 8 bases match TRBD2. J lost 0 bases, V lost 3 bases, and 9 bases had no gene match. Germline V lookup: CDR1 SEHNR, CDR2 FQNEAQ (reference sequence). The CDR3 consists of 17 residues. Written as DNA, the CDR3 is TGTGCCAGCAGCTTCGGTTGGCTAGCGGGTTACCAAGAGACCCAGTACTTC. Encoded protein: CASSFGWLAGYQETQYF. The variable domain in full, completed from reference TRBV7-9 and TRBJ2-5, reads DTGVSQNPRHKITKRGQNVTFRCDPISEHNRLYWYRQTLGQGPEFLTYFQNEAQLEKSRLLSDRFSAERPKGSFSTLEIQRTEQGDSAMYLCASSFGWLAGYQETQYFGPGTRLLVL.

The genes are TRBV7-9 and TRBJ2-7; possibly TRBD2 for D (6 bases). V was cut by 3 bases and J by 3 bases, with 9 bases left in between. Germline lookup yields CDR1 SEHNR and CDR2 FQNEAQ (reference sequence). This CDR3 has 13 amino acids. CDR3: CASSLGGNYEQYF. DNA for the CDR3: TGTGCCAGCAGCTTGGGCGGGAACTACGAGCAGTACTTC.